Shown below are 31 T cell receptor beta chains from a single sample sequenced in a study of HIV-infected patients and healthy controls. A single record per CDR3 protein comes from TCRdb applying MiXCR to the 5' RACE reads. The repertoire holds roughly 70,000 distinct CDR3 sequences, with roughly 16% as singletons. Source material: CD4+ T cells from blood. These receptors all stem from a human donor in good health.

This clonotype was observed a handful of times. The chain has TRBV12-3 or TRBV12-4 and TRBJ1-1; no clear D gene. The CDR3 runs 13 residues. With 3 bases removed from V and 7 bases from J, the gap between germline ends came to 12 bases. The CDR3 sequence is CASSFKVEHEAFF. Here the CDR3 DNA reads TGTGCCAGCAGTTTTAAGGTCGAACATGAAGCTTTCTTT.

This sequence joins TRBV27 and TRBJ2-3, with 9 bases identical to TRBD2. Unmatched junction bases numbered 4, after V lost 5 bases and J lost 1 base. CDR1 and CDR2 from the germline V gene are MNHEY and SMNVEV (reference sequence). There are 15 residues in the CDR3. The CDR3, as DNA: TGTGCCAGCAGTCTTAAGCGGGGGGGCACAGATACGCAGTATTTT. The encoded protein is CASSLKRGGTDTQYF.

There are a few counts of this clonotype. This chain connects TRBV28 to TRBJ2-1, with TRBD2 matching 7 bases. CDR1 is MDHEN and CDR2 is SYDVKM in the germline V gene. V lost 7 bases and J lost 6; bases outside the gene matches: 12. The CDR3 totals 15 residues. Written as DNA, the CDR3 is TGTGCCAGCAACCCTCCCGGGACTAAACGCAATGAGCAGTTCTTC. Its protein product is CASNPPGTKRNEQFF.

The DNA of the CDR3 is TGCGCCAGCAGCCCCCAGTCGGCCGGGGAGCTGTTTTTT. Protein sequence: CASSPQSAGELFF. The chain has TRBV10-2 and TRBJ2-2, with no clear D. CDR1 is WSHSY, CDR2 SAAADI, per germline. V lost 6 bases to trimming and J lost 6 bases, with 11 bases between them. This CDR3 is 13 amino acids long.

This clonotype was seen at least ten times. The chain combines TRBV20-1 with TRBJ2-7, with 7 bases aligning to TRBD1. In germline, CDR1 is DFQATT, CDR2 SNEGSKA (reference sequence). This CDR3 has 14 amino acids. The V and J ends lost 7 bases and 3 bases, in that order; junction bases with no gene match: 12. The CDR3 is CSGTRQGLGYEQYF. CDR3 nucleotides: TGCAGTGGGACCCGACAGGGCCTGGGCTACGAGCAGTACTTC.

This clonotype was picked up a small number of times. This chain uses TRBV27 with TRBJ1-4; no firm D call. The V end was cut by 6 bases, the J end by 0 bases, with 8 bases between. The CDR3 covers 14 residues. Germline-derived CDR1 and CDR2 are MNHEY and SMNVEV (reference sequence). CDR3 residues: CASRTVATNEKLFF. The DNA for the CDR3 is TGTGCCAGCAGGACGGTTGCAACTAATGAAAAACTGTTTTTT.

In its sample, this clonotype was seen a few times. The chain has TRBV6-2 or TRBV6-3 and TRBJ1-5, with no clear D. V dropped 7 bases and J dropped 2 bases, with 15 bases sitting between them. Germline V gene lookup returns CDR1 MNHEY and CDR2 SVGEGT. The CDR3 is 15 residues long. CDR3 nucleotide sequence: TGTGCCAGCACCCCGTGGGTTGGTCGCAATCAGCCCCAGCATTTT. It encodes CASTPWVGRNQPQHF.

The V gene is TRBV9, the J gene TRBJ2-2, with no clear D. V shed 4 bases and J shed 6 bases, with 16 bases lying between them. The CDR3 has 15 residues. Germline V gene lookup returns CDR1 SGDLS and CDR2 YYNGEE. The CDR3 DNA follows: TGTGCCAGCAGCCCCATCTCTAGGCCTCCCGGGGAGCTGTTTTTT. It is translated as CASSPISRPPGELFF.

The chain is built from TRBV7-9 and TRBJ2-1; TRBD1 matches 8 bases. CDR1 and CDR2 from the germline V gene are SEHNR and FQNEAQ (reference sequence). The CDR3 sequence is 13 residues long. The trim removed 3 bases at V and 7 bases at J, leaving 2 bases unmatched. CDR3 region: CASSFTGGNEQFF. The DNA for the CDR3 is TGTGCCAGCAGCTTTACAGGGGGAAATGAGCAGTTCTTC.

This chain joins TRBV24-1 and TRBJ2-1, with TRBD2 as a possible D gene (5 bases). The germline gives CDR1 KGHDR, CDR2 SFDVKD. Trimming took off 4 bases at V and 1 base at J, with 13 bases between the two ends. This CDR3 contains 16 residues. CDR3 region: CATSDPSPGSYNEQFF. The DNA of the CDR3 is TGTGCCACCAGTGACCCTTCCCCGGGGTCCTACAATGAGCAGTTCTTC.

This clonotype was counted many times. The chain recombines TRBV3-1 with TRBJ2-1, with TRBD1 identical over 12 bases. The CDR3 loop spans 15 amino acids. Germline CDR1 and CDR2: LGHDT and YNNKEL (reference sequence). V shed 4 bases, J shed 10 bases, and the junction held 8 bases outside the gene matches. CDR3 bases: TGTGCCAGCAGCCCGCGGGGACAGGGGGCTCGAGAGCAGTTCTTC. Protein product: CASSPRGQGAREQFF.

The chain employs TRBV14 and TRBJ2-5; TRBD2 aligns across 9 bases. CDR1 and CDR2 (germline): SGHDN, FVKESK. Trimming cost V 0 bases and J 2 bases; bases outside gene matches: 13. The CDR3 is 19 residues long. Written as DNA, the CDR3 is TGTGCCAGCAGCCAAGATAGGGAGAATCGGCTAGCGGGGCAAGAGACCCAGTACTTC. This codes for CASSQDRENRLAGQETQYF.

This clonotype came up a few times. The genes are TRBV30 and TRBJ2-2; 7 nucleotides match TRBD2. Germline lookup yields CDR1 GTSNPN and CDR2 SVGIG (reference sequence). The CDR3 is made up of 16 amino acids. Trimming at V came to 3 bases and at J to 6 bases, leaving 13 bases not matched to a gene. The CDR3 DNA reads as TGTGCCTGGAGAAAAGTTGGGCTAGCGGACGCCGGGGAGCTGTTTTTT. This gives the protein CAWRKVGLADAGELFF. The complete variable domain, with remaining parts taken from reference TRBV30 and TRBJ2-2, reads SQTIHQWPATLVQPVGSPLSLECTVEGTSNPNLYWYRQAAGRGLQLLFYSVGIGQISSEVPQNLSASRPQDRQFILSSKKLLLSDSGFYLCAWRKVGLADAGELFFGEGSRLTVL.

The table lists this clonotype with a few counts. The rearrangement joins TRBV6-1 to TRBJ2-1; D is perhaps TRBD2 (5 bases). Germline-derived CDR1 and CDR2 are MNHNS and SASEGT. V shed 6 bases and J shed 1 base, with 10 bases lying between them. CDR3 size: 14 residues. The chain's CDR3 is CASRASLSYNEQFF. The CDR3 nucleotides read TGTGCCAGCAGGGCTAGCTTATCCTACAATGAGCAGTTCTTC.

This chain uses TRBV29-1 with TRBJ1-3; D perhaps matches TRBD1 (5 bases). In germline, CDR1 is SQVTM, CDR2 ANQGSEA. The germline V and J ends were trimmed by 7 bases and 3 bases, with 10 bases remaining between them. The CDR3 extends over 12 amino acids. The CDR3 region is CSAGTYGNTIYF. The CDR3, as DNA: TGCAGCGCCGGGACTTATGGAAACACCATATATTTT. The entire variable domain, with the rest obtained from reference TRBV29-1 and TRBJ1-3, is as follows: SAVISQKPSRDICQRGTSLTIQCQVDSQVTMMFWYRQQPGQSLTLIATANQGSEATYESGFVIDKFPISRPNLTFSTLTVSNMSPEDSSIYLCSAGTYGNTIYFGEGSWLTVV.

The chain carries TRBV15 and TRBJ1-6, with D unresolved. There are 13 residues in the CDR3. Germline V lookup: CDR1 LNHNV, CDR2 YYDKDF (reference sequence). V was shortened by 3 bases and J by 5 bases, with 5 bases between the two germline ends. The CDR3, as DNA: TGTGCCACCAGCAGGGACGATAATTCACCCCTCCACTTT. Encoded protein: CATSRDDNSPLHF.

CDR3 residues: CASSLGRGRTEAFF. CDR3 bases: TGCGCCAGCAGCTTGGGAAGGGGACGAACTGAAGCTTTCTTT. This chain uses TRBV5-1 with TRBJ1-1; D is perhaps TRBD1 (5 bases). Germline CDR1 SGHRS, CDR2 YFSETQ. V was cut by 0 bases and J by 5 bases, with 11 bases left in between. The length of the CDR3 is 14 residues. The full variable domain, its missing parts supplied by reference TRBV5-1 and TRBJ1-1, is KAGVTQTPRYLIKTRGQQVTLSCSPISGHRSVSWYQQTPGQGLQFLFEYFSETQRNKGNFPGRFSGRQFSNSRSEMNVSTLELGDSALYLCASSLGRGRTEAFFGQGTRLTVV.

This clonotype was seen only a few times. This chain links TRBV20-1 with TRBJ1-2, with 7 bases fitting TRBD1. The CDR3 has 12 residues. Trimming took 3 bases from V and 8 from J; bases not matched to a gene: 6. Germline V gene sequence: CDR1 DFQATT, CDR2 SNEGSKA (reference sequence). The CDR3 DNA follows: TGCAGTGCTAGGCCAACAGGGGAGGGCTACACCTTC. This sequence encodes CSARPTGEGYTF.

This clonotype showed up just a few times. The chain couples TRBV10-3 to TRBJ2-1; 9 nucleotides agree with TRBD1. Germline V lookup: CDR1 ENHRY, CDR2 SYGVKD. This CDR3 has 16 amino acids. Germline trimming cut 1 base from V and 2 bases from J; bases unmatched to any gene: 3. The CDR3 DNA reads as TGTGCCATCAGTGAGTTGACAGGGGGGACCTACAATGAGCAGTTCTTC. It specifies CAISELTGGTYNEQFF.

This clonotype was seen a few times. The chain carries TRBV7-9 and TRBJ1-1, with 8 bases aligning to TRBD1. Trimming at V came to 6 bases and at J to 5 bases, leaving 14 bases not matched to a gene. The CDR3 is 16 amino acids. Germline V gives CDR1 SEHNR, CDR2 FQNEAQ (reference sequence). The chain's CDR3 is CASRHWTGTLGTEAFF. The CDR3 nucleotides are TGTGCCAGCAGACACTGGACAGGGACGTTAGGAACTGAAGCTTTCTTT.

This clonotype was found a few times. V is TRBV6-5 and J is TRBJ2-1, with 11 bases that match TRBD2. CDR1 and CDR2 from the germline V gene are MNHEY and SVGAGI. CDR3 length: 16 residues. V was pared by 0 bases and J by 7 bases, with 5 bases of the junction left unmatched. CDR3 nucleotide sequence: TGTGCCAGCAGTTACTCGGTACTAGCGGGAGCAAATGAGCAGTTCTTC. Its protein is CASSYSVLAGANEQFF.

This clonotype has more than one count but fewer than ten. The chain combines TRBV7-2 with TRBJ2-7; D perhaps matches TRBD1 (5 bases). Germline V lookup: CDR1 SGHTA, CDR2 FQGNSA. V lost 4 bases and J lost 3, with 16 bases in between. This CDR3 spans 15 amino acids. The DNA of the CDR3 is TGTGCCAGCAGCTCAAAGGGGCAGCCAAACTACGAGCAGTACTTC. Translating gives CASSSKGQPNYEQYF.

The chain combines TRBV20-1 with TRBJ2-7, with D tentatively TRBD1 (6 bases). Germline V gene sequence: CDR1 DFQATT, CDR2 SNEGSKA (reference sequence). The CDR3 is 13 amino acids. V lost 6 bases, J lost 4 bases, and 16 bases lay in between. The CDR3 reads CSAPGQSKYEQYF. The CDR3 bases are TGCAGTGCACCGGGACAATCAAAATACGAGCAGTACTTC.

The chain joins TRBV20-1 to TRBJ1-1; no clear D. The CDR3 extends over 14 amino acids. Trimming stripped 4 bases from V and 2 bases from J, with 14 bases between. Germline lookup yields CDR1 DFQATT and CDR2 SNEGSKA (reference sequence). This chain's CDR3 is CSAMSGSGNTEAFF. In DNA form, the CDR3 reads TGCAGTGCTATGTCCGGGTCTGGTAACACTGAAGCTTTCTTT.

This clonotype was detected many times. The chain recombines TRBV2 with TRBJ2-1; 7 nucleotides agree with TRBD1. CDR1 is SNHLY, CDR2 FYNNEI, per germline. This CDR3 is built from 15 residues. The junction had 8 bases not matched to a gene; V was cut back by 5 bases and J by 4 bases. The CDR3 nucleotides read TGTGCCAGCAGTTACCGGGACAGTGGATACAATGAGCAGTTCTTC. Encoded protein: CASSYRDSGYNEQFF.

This clonotype came up a few times. This chain connects TRBV12-3 or TRBV12-4 to TRBJ1-5; unclear D gene. This CDR3 has 16 residues. Between the trimmed V and J ends, which lost 0 bases and 0 bases, there was a span of 9 bases. The CDR3 loop is CASSLAGQFSNQPQHF. DNA of the CDR3: TGTGCCAGCAGTTTAGCAGGGCAGTTTAGCAATCAGCCCCAGCATTTT.

This clonotype was seen ten or more times. This chain connects TRBV3-1 to TRBJ1-5, with 8 positions matching TRBD1. The CDR3 runs to 14 residues. The V and J ends lost 0 bases and 7 bases, in that order; junction bases with no gene match: 2. From germline, CDR1 is LGHDT and CDR2 YNNKEL (reference sequence). CDR3 in DNA: TGTGCCAGCAGCCAAGATCAGGGGGCCCAGCCCCAGCATTTT. Translation: CASSQDQGAQPQHF.

This clonotype was detected many times. The chain couples TRBV6-6 to TRBJ1-2; no reliable D call. The CDR3 sequence is 14 residues long. CDR1 and CDR2 from the germline V gene are MNHNY and SVGAGI (reference sequence). Trimming took 4 bases from V and 2 from J, leaving 11 bases between them. The CDR3 sequence is CASSLLPGNYGYTF. DNA for the CDR3: TGTGCCAGCAGTTTACTACCGGGAAACTATGGCTACACCTTC.

This chain connects TRBV28 to TRBJ2-7; D is ambiguous. From germline, CDR1 is MDHEN and CDR2 SYDVKM. This CDR3 contains 11 residues. Trimming shortened V by 5 bases and J by 4 bases, and 6 bases separated the two germline ends. This chain's CDR3 is CASSPRYEQYF. CDR3 bases: TGTGCCAGCAGTCCGAGGTACGAGCAGTACTTC.

This chain joins TRBV7-8 and TRBJ1-3; 7 bases are shared with TRBD1. This CDR3 spans 16 amino acids. Germline V lookup: CDR1 SGHVS, CDR2 FQNEAQ. Trimming took 5 bases from V and 0 from J; bases not matched to a gene: 7. The CDR3 here is CASSPPGGTSGNTIYF. In DNA, the CDR3 is TGTGCCAGCAGCCCACCAGGGGGAACCTCTGGAAACACCATATATTTT.

This clonotype was found a few times. V gene TRBV19 combines with J gene TRBJ2-5; D is possibly TRBD2 (6 bases). V gave up 5 bases and J gave up 1 base, with 14 bases separating them. The CDR3 is 15 residues long. Germline lookup yields CDR1 LNHDA and CDR2 SQIVND (reference sequence). The CDR3 DNA reads as TGTGCCAGTAGTTCAAGGAGGGACTCCCAAGAGACCCAGTACTTC. Translated, it gives CASSSRRDSQETQYF.